A single sample is the source of the 27 T cell receptor beta chains below, sequenced in a study of T-cell reconstitution after alpha-beta-depleted transplantation in children. Preparing the TCRbeta library involved the use of unique molecular identifiers. TCRdb redid the calling of the PCR reads with MiXCR, one entry per CDR3 protein. The data hold around 100,000 distinct CDR3 sequences, with under 7% observed a single time. This specimen was PBMCs, mostly from graft donor cells, taken 60 days after TCRalphabeta/CD19-depleted stem cell transplant. The receptors were sampled from a female patient between 2 and 15 years old who had a stem cell transplant for Fanconi anemia, so the T cells may come from the graft donor.

This clonotype occurred many times. The chain has TRBV4-2 and TRBJ2-1; TRBD1 or TRBD2 may be the D gene (7 bases each). The CDR3 length is 16 residues. Germline V lookup: CDR1 LGHNA, CDR2 YNFKEQ. Trimming shortened V by 0 bases and J by 7 bases, and 16 bases separated the two germline ends. The CDR3 DNA reads TGTGCCAGCAGCCAAGATCTTTCAGGGGGAGGGAATGAGCAGTTCTTC. Protein product: CASSQDLSGGGNEQFF.

This clonotype occurred a few times. This may stem from a read error, because a much larger clone lies one nucleotide away. The CDR3 carries no conserved terminal phenylalanine or tryptophan, so it likely arises from a read error. This rearrangement joins TRBV7-8 to TRBJ2-3; maybe TRBD1 (5 bases). Germline-derived CDR1 and CDR2 are SGHVS and FQNEAQ. CDR3 length: 12 amino acids. V dropped 1 base and J dropped 9 bases, with 8 bases sitting between them. The CDR3 loop reads CASSLEGPTQYY. CDR3 coding DNA: TGTGCCAGCAGCTTAGAGGGGCCCACGCAGTATTAT.

In the case of this clonotype: A read error may be the cause here, since a much bigger clone is one base away. The rearrangement uses TRBV29-1 and TRBJ2-1; D might be TRBD2 (6 bases). The CDR3 covers 13 residues. The germline V gene encodes CDR1 SQVTM and CDR2 ANQGSEA. Trimming pared 5 bases from V and 4 bases from J, leaving 12 bases between. The DNA of the CDR3 is TGCAGCGTTACTAGCTGGAGTTACAATGAGCAGTTCTTC. Amino acids: CSVTSWSYNEQFF.

This clonotype was seen many times. The genes are TRBV28 and TRBJ2-4; 7 bases align to TRBD2. The CDR3 consists of 16 residues. Losses at the gene ends were 3 bases for V and 3 bases for J; bases not matched to a gene: 8. Germline-derived CDR1 and CDR2 are MDHEN and SYDVKM. The CDR3 reads CASSLWEGRVKNIQYF. CDR3 nucleotide sequence: TGTGCCAGCAGTTTGTGGGAGGGCCGGGTCAAAAACATTCAGTACTTC.

The V and J genes are TRBV25-1 and TRBJ1-1, with D uncertain. The germline CDR1 and CDR2 sequences are MGHDK and SYGVNS. This CDR3 is built from 12 residues. V lost 3 bases and J lost 1, with 3 bases in between. CDR3 amino acids: CASSDRNTEAFF. The CDR3 bases are TGTGCCAGCAGTGACAGGAACACTGAAGCTTTCTTT.

The sample holds many counts of this clonotype. This chain connects TRBV12-3 or TRBV12-4 to TRBJ1-1; 9 bases are shared with TRBD1. V shed 6 bases and J 3 bases; nucleotides not matched to a gene: 8. The CDR3 contains 15 residues. The CDR3 loop reads CASSITGGADTEAFF. CDR3 DNA sequence: TGTGCCAGCAGCATTACAGGGGGCGCGGACACTGAAGCTTTCTTT.

This clonotype has a count of ten or more. The gene calls are TRBV28 and TRBJ2-7; tentative D call: TRBD1 (6 bases). V lost 10 bases and J 2 bases, leaving 18 bases between the germline ends. The germline CDR1 and CDR2 sequences are MDHEN and SYDVKM. CDR3 length: 14 residues. Written as DNA, the CDR3 is TGTGCCACCTACAGGGCCACCTTCACCTACGAGCAGTACTTC. Protein sequence: CATYRATFTYEQYF.

In its sample, this clonotype was seen many times. The rearrangement uses TRBV7-9 and TRBJ1-3; unclear D gene. V was trimmed by 2 bases and J by 8 bases, leaving 13 bases between them. Germline V gives CDR1 SEHNR, CDR2 FQNEAQ (reference sequence). This CDR3 is 14 amino acids long. The CDR3: CASSLRRVGDTIYF. The DNA for the CDR3 is TGTGCCAGCAGCTTACGAAGGGTGGGAGACACCATATATTTT.

This clonotype was found many times. This chain connects TRBV12-3 or TRBV12-4 to TRBJ1-2; maybe TRBD1 (6 bases). CDR3 size: 14 residues. Trimming shortened V by 1 base and J by 2 bases, and 8 bases separated the two germline ends. The CDR3 DNA reads as TGTGCCAGCAGTTTAGAAAGGGGGAACTATGGCTACACCTTC. Protein: CASSLERGNYGYTF.

This clonotype came up many times. The rearrangement uses TRBV28 and TRBJ2-5, with D possibly TRBD1 on 6 matching bases. Germline assignment: CDR1 MDHEN and CDR2 SYDVKM. The V gene lost 3 bases and the J gene lost 5 bases, with 16 bases spanning the gap. This CDR3 comprises 15 residues. CDR3 sequence: CASSFATGKGETQYF. The CDR3 DNA follows: TGTGCCAGCAGTTTTGCAACAGGGAAAGGGGAGACCCAGTACTTC.

This clonotype was observed a handful of times. The chain couples TRBV3-1 to TRBJ2-7, with a possible D match to TRBD2 (5 bases). CDR1 is LGHDT and CDR2 is YNNKEL in the germline V gene (reference sequence). This CDR3 has 15 residues. Trimming stripped 0 bases from V and 1 base from J, with 10 bases between. CDR3 region: CASSQEPQRSYEQYF. The CDR3 region has the DNA TGTGCCAGCAGCCAAGAACCCCAGCGGTCCTACGAGCAGTACTTC.

At least ten counts were recorded for this clonotype. This chain connects TRBV7-9 to TRBJ1-4, with 7 bases matching TRBD1. J gave up 2 bases and V 10 bases, and 13 bases lay outside the gene matches. This CDR3 is 16 amino acids long. The germline gives CDR1 SEHNR, CDR2 FQNEAQ (reference sequence). The CDR3 spells CATEGDRWATNEKLFF. The CDR3 DNA is TGTGCCACCGAGGGGGACAGATGGGCGACTAATGAAAAACTGTTTTTT.

This clonotype was counted ten times or more. The V gene is TRBV5-1, the J gene TRBJ2-7; D not resolved. The germline CDR1 and CDR2 sequences are SGHRS and YFSETQ. The CDR3 consists of 18 residues. The germline V and J ends were trimmed by 1 base and 4 bases, with 24 bases remaining between them. CDR3 protein: CASSLRHSRWGSVYEQYF. In nucleotides, the CDR3 is TGCGCCAGCAGCTTGAGACATTCGCGGTGGGGTTCGGTATACGAGCAGTACTTC.

This sequence joins TRBV20-1 and TRBJ2-1, with TRBD2 matching 11 bases. Germline assignment: CDR1 DFQATT and CDR2 SNEGSKA (reference sequence). Trimming took 5 bases from V and 4 from J; bases not matched to a gene: 10. This CDR3 contains 16 residues. This CDR3 reads CSAPLPGLADYNEQFF. The CDR3 nucleotides read TGCAGTGCTCCACTACCGGGACTAGCGGATTACAATGAGCAGTTCTTC.

Many counts were recorded for this clonotype. The chain links TRBV29-1 to TRBJ1-3, with TRBD1 matching 7 bases. This CDR3 contains 12 residues. The V gene's germline CDR1 is SQVTM and CDR2 ANQGSEA. The junction had 0 bases not matched to a gene; V was cut back by 4 bases and J by 3 bases. The CDR3 is CSVAGGGNTIYF. DNA for the CDR3: TGCAGCGTTGCAGGGGGTGGAAACACCATATATTTT.

This chain uses TRBV5-1 with TRBJ1-1; D might be TRBD1 (6 bases). This CDR3 is built from 11 residues. Germline values: CDR1 SGHRS, CDR2 YFSETQ. Between the trimmed V and J ends, which lost 6 bases and 3 bases, there was a span of 6 bases. The DNA of the CDR3 is TGCGCCAGCACAGGGGACACTGAAGCTTTCTTT. As protein: CASTGDTEAFF.

This chain links TRBV4-2 with TRBJ2-7, with TRBD2 identical over 13 bases. CDR3 length: 17 residues. The V segment lost 4 bases and the J segment 4 bases; nucleotides outside the gene matches: 10. Per germline, CDR1 LGHNA and CDR2 YNFKEQ. As DNA, the CDR3 is TGTGCCAGCAGCCGAGGGGTTCCGGGACTAGCGGGATACGAGCAGTACTTC. Translating gives CASSRGVPGLAGYEQYF.

This CDR3 is CASRHTGTSGGAVNEQYF. The CDR3 region has the DNA TGTGCCAGCAGACATACCGGGACTAGCGGGGGGGCCGTGAACGAGCAGTACTTC. The rearrangement links TRBV12-3 or TRBV12-4 to TRBJ2-7; 16 bases are a match to TRBD2. V was pared by 6 bases and J by 5 bases, with 13 bases of the junction left unmatched. This CDR3 spans 18 amino acids.

The CDR3 nucleotides are TGCGCCAGCAGCCAATTACCGGCTACCTATGGCTACACCTTC. It translates to CASSQLPATYGYTF. The chain is built from TRBV4-1 and TRBJ1-2; D is unclear. Deletions cut 2 bases from V and 4 bases from J, with 11 bases between. CDR1 is MGHRA, CDR2 YSYEKL, per germline. The CDR3 extends over 14 amino acids.

This clonotype was observed many times. The DNA for the CDR3 is TGTGCCAGCAGCCTTCTAGCGGGAGGGCCTGTGGGGCAGTTCTTC. The encoded protein is CASSLLAGGPVGQFF. This chain links TRBV28 with TRBJ2-1; 12 bases line up with TRBD2. The CDR3 extends over 15 amino acids. The germline V gene has CDR1 MDHEN and CDR2 SYDVKM. V shed 6 bases, J shed 12 bases, and the junction held 12 bases outside the gene matches.

Only a few counts were recorded for this clonotype. V usage is TRBV6-1 and J usage is TRBJ2-3; possibly TRBD2 for D (6 bases). The germline CDR1 and CDR2 sequences are MNHNS and SASEGT. The CDR3 is made up of 15 amino acids. The V and J ends lost 2 bases and 5 bases respectively, with 14 bases between them. The CDR3, as DNA: TGTGCCAGCAGTGAAACGGGTGGGAGGAGAGATACGCAGTATTTT. This codes for CASSETGGRRDTQYF.

The count of this clonotype is one. This rearrangement joins TRBV3-1 to TRBJ2-4, with D perhaps TRBD1 (5 bases). Trimming shortened V by 11 bases and J by 8 bases, and 19 bases separated the two germline ends. Germline V gene sequence: CDR1 LGHDT, CDR2 YNNKEL (reference sequence). The CDR3 contains 13 residues. CDR3 in DNA: TGTGCCTTCTGGCAGGGAAGGAACCACATTCAGTACTTC. It encodes CAFWQGRNHIQYF.

This clonotype has at least ten counts. The chain is built from TRBV30 and TRBJ2-7; TRBD1 is a possible D gene (5 bases). This CDR3 contains 11 residues. With 8 bases removed from V and 3 bases from J, the gap between germline ends came to 11 bases. Germline lookup yields CDR1 GTSNPN and CDR2 SVGIG (reference sequence). In DNA form, the CDR3 reads TGTGCCGCATCAGGGTACTACGAGCAGTACTTC. This codes for CAASGYYEQYF.

This clonotype was seen at least ten times. The V gene is TRBV29-1, the J gene TRBJ2-3; TRBD2 matches 9 bases. The J segment lost 6 bases and the V segment lost 7 bases, leaving 14 bases of the junction unmatched. From germline, CDR1 is SQVTM and CDR2 ANQGSEA. The CDR3 is 15 amino acids. CDR3 in DNA: TGCAGCGCCCGCACTAGCGGGCACCGGGCCGATACGCAGTATTTT. It translates to CSARTSGHRADTQYF.

This clonotype was detected many times. The chain combines TRBV4-1 with TRBJ2-1; 9 bases fit TRBD2. The CDR3 loop spans 17 amino acids. The germline CDR1 and CDR2 sequences are MGHRA and YSYEKL. After removal of 0 bases from V and 2 bases from J, the junction contained 5 bases not matched to a gene. Written as DNA, the CDR3 is TGCGCCAGCAGCCAAGATCAGGCGGGAGGGGCCTACAATGAGCAGTTCTTC. Protein sequence: CASSQDQAGGAYNEQFF.

This clonotype was detected ten times or more. The chain employs TRBV7-3 and TRBJ2-5; 7 positions match TRBD2. In germline, CDR1 is SGHTA, CDR2 FQGTGA. After removal of 5 bases from V and 2 bases from J, the junction contained 14 bases not matched to a gene. This CDR3 comprises 17 residues. The CDR3 nucleotides read TGTGCCAGCAGCCCATCCCGGCTAGCGGCGGGGCAAGAGACCCAGTACTTC. Amino acid sequence: CASSPSRLAAGQETQYF.

This clonotype was counted between two and nine times. The rearrangement uses TRBV7-2 and TRBJ2-7; 9 positions match TRBD2. Looked up from germline, CDR1 is SGHTA and CDR2 is FQGNSA. V was pared by 1 base and J by 2 bases, with 3 bases of the junction left unmatched. This CDR3 is 15 amino acids long. In DNA form, the CDR3 reads TGTGCCAGCAGCTTAGTGCGGGGGGGGGCCTACGAGCAGTACTTC. As protein: CASSLVRGGAYEQYF.